The next 3 T cell receptor beta chains were all read from a single sample in a study of beta chain features in type 1 diabetes. Expressed TCRB transcripts got sequenced, as all isolated RNA was reverse transcribed. Only in-frame clones appear in the TCRdb table, and some are missing; sequencing was by immunoSEQ multiplex PCR. The table has 350,000 or so clones, roughly a fifth seen once; the top ten hold 0.044%. Sequencing was done on a sample of naive CD4+ T cells from blood. These receptors were taken from a woman between 18 and 29 years old in good health.

The chain uses TRBV4-1 and TRBJ1-1, with 7 bases lining up with TRBD1. CDR3 length: 17 residues. J gave up 2 bases and V 0 bases, and 9 bases lay outside the gene matches. The germline CDR1 and CDR2 sequences are MGHRA and YSYEKL. CDR3 sequence (DNA): TGCGCCAGCAGCCAAGAGTTAGGGGGCACGGGAAACACTGAAGCTTTCTTT. It is translated as CASSQELGGTGNTEAFF.

This chain joins TRBV5-4 and TRBJ2-1; 7 bases are a match to TRBD1. CDR1 and CDR2 (germline): SGHNT, YYREEE (reference sequence). There are 16 residues in the CDR3. The trim removed 4 bases at V and 0 bases at J, leaving 7 bases unmatched. CDR3 sequence: CASSQKTGSSYNEQFF. Here the CDR3 DNA reads TGTGCCAGCAGCCAAAAGACAGGGAGCTCCTACAATGAGCAGTTCTTC.

This clone showed up just a few times. The chain is built from TRBV7-8 and TRBJ2-7; 11 bases match TRBD1. This CDR3 spans 16 amino acids. Germline V lookup: CDR1 SGHVS, CDR2 FQNEAQ. V dropped 0 bases and J dropped 6; count of bases not matched to a gene: 7. As DNA, the CDR3 is TGTGCCAGCAGCTTAGCGCCCCCGGGACAGGGGGGCGAGCAGTACTTC. Protein: CASSLAPPGQGGEQYF.